The present T cell receptor (beta chain) was sequenced within a study of blood T cell repertoires in COVID-19. Study-wide context: Material from acute and convalescent COVID-19 was sourced from the United States, Italy and Spain. Sources were T cells, B-cell-depleted T cells, or PBMCs; the material itself was cDNA or gDNA.

This CDR3 has 14 amino acids. Germline values: CDR1 PRHDT, CDR2 FYEKMQ (reference sequence). The ends were cut back, 2 bases at V and 3 bases at J, with 8 bases in the middle. As processed by the authors: Reference gene primer amplification gave nucleated cell count estimates. TCRdb keeps only in-frame clones here, not all; method: immunoSEQ multiplex PCR. D and trimming were read from the DNA, whereas the V and J calls and clone size are those reported in that table. The data show about 200,000 clones, with around four fifths seen just once and 27% held by the top ten. The gene calls are TRBV13 and TRBJ2-1; D might be TRBD2 (5 bases). The TCR was taken from a man aged 35-49 years with acute or convalescent COVID-19. Sequenced input: peripheral blood. DNA for the CDR3: TGTGCCAGCAGCTTAAGAGGGAACTACAATGAGCAGTTCTTC. It translates to CASSLRGNYNEQFF.